This TCR beta chain was sequenced in a study of shared clonotypes between healthy human individuals. Naive-designated CD8 cells lacked CD45RO, were positively enriched for CCR7, and omitted terminally differentiated effector memory CD45RA+ cells. Trimming took off 7 bases at V and 4 bases at J, with 21 bases between the two ends. This CDR3 is built from 16 residues. CDR1 is SGHRS, CDR2 YFSETQ, per germline. On sorted subsets, replicate PCRs used about 180 ng DNA, or around 30,000 T cell genomes. The method was immunoSEQ multiplex PCR; TCRdb's version includes in-frame clones alone and lacks a portion of them. The sample carries about 2 million clones, approximately 95% recorded once.

This rearrangement joins TRBV5-1 to TRBJ2-1; tentative D call: TRBD2 (6 bases). This receptor was identified in a man between 18 and 29 years old in good health. Material for sequencing was naive CD8+ T cells sorted from blood. The CDR3 protein is CASRDGGNPLYNEQFF. The CDR3 DNA is TGCGCCAGCCGTGACGGGGGTAACCCCTTGTACAATGAGCAGTTCTTC.